One sample yielded the 24 T cell receptor beta chains listed below, sequenced in a study of spatial heterogeneity in lung cancer. The time point denotes: sample taken at primary tumor resection. Whole RNA from tumor, nontumor lung or frozen PBMC was sequenced unsorted. TCRdb recomputed calls from the 5' RACE reads with MiXCR, one row per CDR3 protein. The table lists 9,500 to 12,000 distinct CDR3 sequences, roughly 6.3% of them singletons. The sequencing used PBMCs, collected at surgery. The source is a male donor with early-stage non-small cell lung cancer.

At least ten counts were recorded for this clonotype. The size of this beta chain means little, since it is a stray read in a library made for alpha chains. The chain has TRBV20-1 and TRBJ2-3; tentative D call: TRBD2 (7 bases). The CDR3 is 15 residues long. The ends were cut back, 5 bases at V and 4 bases at J, with 19 bases in the middle. Germline CDR1 is DFQATT and CDR2 is SNEGSKA (reference sequence). The CDR3 is CSAGLRGGGPDTQYF. CDR3 nucleotides: TGCAGTGCTGGCCTACGGGGAGGGGGGCCAGATACGCAGTATTTT.

This clonotype was recorded at least ten times. This beta chain is an off-target read within a library intended for alpha chains, so its frequency means little. V and J are TRBV29-1 and TRBJ2-3; tentative D call: TRBD1 (5 bases). The CDR3 spans 18 residues. Germline loops: CDR1 SQVTM, CDR2 ANQGSEA. V gave up 4 bases and J gave up 1 base, with 24 bases separating them. The chain's CDR3 is CSVGEDTTPNTRTDTQYF. CDR3 nucleotide sequence: TGCAGCGTTGGCGAGGACACTACTCCCAACACCCGCACAGATACGCAGTATTTT.

By frequency in the sample, this clonotype is medium-sized. Little can be read into the size of this beta chain, an off-target read in a library designed for alpha chains. The chain links TRBV28 to TRBJ2-7, with 10 positions matching TRBD2. The CDR3 covers 16 residues. Germline CDR1 and CDR2: MDHEN and SYDVKM. Trimming removed 6 bases from V and 4 bases from J; junction bases left unmatched: 12. CDR3 DNA sequence: TGTGCCAGCAGCCCTCCCCAGCGGGAGGGCAGGTACGAGCAGTACTTC. Its translation is CASSPPQREGRYEQYF.

For this clonotype: This could be a read error, since a much larger clone is one nucleotide away. This beta chain came through as a stray read in a library set up for alpha chains, and its size says little. This chain links TRBV7-9 with TRBJ2-1, with a weak D call TRBD1 (6 bases). The germline V gene has CDR1 SEHNR and CDR2 FQNEAQ (reference sequence). The CDR3 runs 16 residues. The CDR3 DNA reads as TGTGCCAGCAGCCCCAGGGACATGCTGCAGTACAATGGGCAGTTCTTC. Its translation: CASSPRDMLQYNGQFF.

This clonotype was detected many times. As an off-target read in a library built for alpha chains, this beta chain has a frequency of little significance. This chain links TRBV14 with TRBJ2-7; D gene unclear. The CDR3 extends over 12 amino acids. The V end lost 3 bases, the J end lost 7 bases, and 10 bases lay between the germline ends. The germline V gene encodes CDR1 SGHDN and CDR2 FVKESK. The CDR3 reads CASSQMAFEQYF. The DNA for the CDR3 is TGTGCCAGCAGCCAGATGGCCTTTGAGCAGTACTTC.

By sample share, this clonotype is medium-sized. Since it is a stray read in a library aimed at alpha chains, this beta chain has a size that is not meaningful. The chain combines TRBV29-1 with TRBJ2-1; either TRBD1 or TRBD2 may fit D (5 bases each). CDR3 size: 15 residues. CDR1 SQVTM and CDR2 ANQGSEA come from the germline V gene. The V end lost 2 bases, the J end lost 9 bases, and 20 bases lay between the germline ends. CDR3 in amino acids: CSVELGAVDGGEQFF. DNA for the CDR3: TGCAGCGTTGAACTAGGGGCGGTGGACGGAGGTGAGCAGTTCTTC.

This clonotype was picked up many times. The library was designed around alpha chains, so this beta chain is a stray read whose abundance carries little weight. J is TRBJ2-7 and V is TRBV20-1, with TRBD2 identical over 12 bases. Germline V gene sequence: CDR1 DFQATT, CDR2 SNEGSKA (reference sequence). CDR3 length: 15 residues. Trimming took 5 bases from V and 3 from J; bases not matched to a gene: 8. The CDR3 nucleotides are TGCAGTGCTCGCCGACTAGCGGGAGCTCGCTACGAGCAGTACTTC. Its protein product is CSARRLAGARYEQYF.

This clonotype has at least ten counts. With the library built for alpha chains, this beta chain is off target and its frequency is not meaningful. The gene calls are TRBV11-1 and TRBJ1-1; no clear D gene. This CDR3 is 13 amino acids long. The V and J ends lost 1 base and 3 bases respectively, with 6 bases between them. Germline assignment: CDR1 SGHAT and CDR2 FQDESV (reference sequence). DNA for the CDR3: TGTGCCAGCAGCTTAGATGGTTACACTGAAGCTTTCTTT. Translating it yields CASSLDGYTEAFF.

This clonotype was detected many times. This beta chain appears as a stray read in a library generated for alpha chains; its size is not informative. The rearrangement joins TRBV28 to TRBJ1-1; D gene unclear. Germline assignment: CDR1 MDHEN and CDR2 SYDVKM. V lost 6 bases, J lost 6 bases, and 14 bases lay in between. CDR3 length: 13 residues. The CDR3 loop is CASSTLSPPEAFF. The CDR3 nucleotides read TGTGCCAGCAGCACCCTATCGCCTCCTGAAGCTTTCTTT.

This clonotype qualifies as medium-sized. Since the library was made to target alpha chains, this beta chain is a stray read and its abundance is not meaningful. V gene TRBV9 combines with J gene TRBJ1-2; 7 bases line up with TRBD1. The V gene's germline CDR1 is SGDLS and CDR2 YYNGEE. The CDR3 extends over 14 amino acids. Trimming at V came to 4 bases and at J to 8 bases, leaving 11 bases not matched to a gene. The CDR3 loop is CASSHDGRGLGYTF. The CDR3 DNA follows: TGTGCCAGCAGCCACGATGGAAGGGGGCTCGGCTACACCTTC.

This clonotype came up a few times. The size of this beta chain means little, since it is a stray read in a library made for alpha chains. The V call is TRBV18, the J call TRBJ2-2; 8 bases fit TRBD1. Germline-derived CDR1 and CDR2 are KGHSH and LQKENI. The CDR3 sequence is 15 residues long. Trimming took 3 bases from V and 6 from J; bases not matched to a gene: 6. DNA for the CDR3: TGTGCCAGCTCACCTCCGGGACAGGTATCCGGGGAGCTGTTTTTT. It translates to CASSPPGQVSGELFF.

This clonotype occurred a few times. The size of this beta chain means little, since it is a stray read in a library made for alpha chains. The chain links TRBV18 to TRBJ1-6; 10 nucleotides match TRBD1. The germline V gene has CDR1 KGHSH and CDR2 LQKENI. V lost 3 bases and J lost 10; bases outside the gene matches: 3. The CDR3 loop spans 14 amino acids. DNA of the CDR3: TGTGCCAGCTCACCGGGGACAGGGGCATCACCCCTCCACTTT. Protein sequence: CASSPGTGASPLHF.

Comments on this clonotype: In a library made to pick up alpha chains, this beta chain is a stray read with a size that means little. This chain links TRBV7-9 with TRBJ2-2; D possibly corresponds to TRBD2 (6 bases). V lost 3 bases to trimming and J lost 3 bases, with 17 bases between them. Germline V gives CDR1 SEHNR, CDR2 FQNEAQ (reference sequence). The CDR3 is made up of 17 amino acids. CDR3 loop: CASSFPAGGGDTGELFF. The CDR3 DNA sequence: TGTGCCAGCAGCTTTCCGGCCGGGGGAGGTGACACCGGGGAGCTGTTTTTT.

This clonotype qualifies as medium-sized. The library was built for alpha chains, so this beta chain is an off-target read and its size means little. The chain recombines TRBV7-2 with TRBJ2-2, with 7 bases that match TRBD1. J lost 7 bases, V lost 5 bases, and 7 bases had no gene match. Germline V gene sequence: CDR1 SGHTA, CDR2 FQGNSA. CDR3 size: 14 residues. CDR3 in amino acids: CASSRDRVNGELFF. CDR3 coding DNA: TGTGCCAGCAGCCGTGACAGGGTCAACGGGGAGCTGTTTTTT.

Relative to its sample, this clonotype is medium-sized. This beta chain was picked up by a library intended for alpha chains and is off target, so its count carries little meaning. The chain has TRBV27 and TRBJ2-1; no clear D gene. There are 13 residues in the CDR3. The germline V gene encodes CDR1 MNHEY and CDR2 SMNVEV (reference sequence). Trimming cost V 3 bases and J 5 bases, with 8 bases left between them. The CDR3 DNA sequence: TGTGCCAGCAGTTTCGGGCTCGACAATGAGCAGTTCTTC. Its protein is CASSFGLDNEQFF.

This clonotype was counted ten times or more. A library prepared for alpha chains yielded this beta chain as an off-target read; its size is of little meaning. V gene TRBV20-1 combines with J gene TRBJ2-5; tentative D call: TRBD2 (5 bases). Looked up from germline, CDR1 is DFQATT and CDR2 is SNEGSKA (reference sequence). The CDR3 contains 13 residues. With 4 bases removed from V and 2 bases from J, the gap between germline ends came to 11 bases. CDR3 DNA sequence: TGCAGTGCTACCCGGACTGAACAAGAGACCCAGTACTTC. Translating gives CSATRTEQETQYF.

This clonotype was observed a few times. Because this beta chain is a stray read in a library intended to capture alpha chains, its abundance should not be given much weight. The genes are TRBV20-1 and TRBJ2-7, with 7 nucleotides matching TRBD2. CDR3 length: 14 residues. Germline V gives CDR1 DFQATT, CDR2 SNEGSKA (reference sequence). After removal of 4 bases from V and 0 bases from J, the junction contained 6 bases not matched to a gene. The CDR3 loop is CSATWRGSSYEQYF. The CDR3 nucleotides are TGCAGTGCTACTTGGCGGGGGAGCTCCTACGAGCAGTACTTC.

Judged by abundance, this clonotype is medium-sized (0.01 to 0.1%). A library made for alpha chains picked up this beta chain off target, so its size means little. V is TRBV20-1 and J is TRBJ2-1; D gene ambiguous. CDR3 size: 13 residues. CDR1 and CDR2 (germline): DFQATT, SNEGSKA (reference sequence). The V gene lost 3 bases and the J gene lost 3 bases, with 9 bases spanning the gap. The CDR3, as DNA: TGCAGTGCTAGCGGGTTCATCTACAATGAGCAGTTCTTC. Residues: CSASGFIYNEQFF.

Turning to this clonotype: This beta chain turned up in a library designed for alpha chains; as an off-target read, its abundance says little. The V gene is TRBV28, the J gene TRBJ2-3, with 8 bases fitting TRBD2. The CDR3 covers 15 residues. After removal of 4 bases from V and 4 bases from J, the junction contained 7 bases not matched to a gene. Germline-derived CDR1 and CDR2 are MDHEN and SYDVKM. In DNA form, the CDR3 reads TGTGCCAGCAGTTCGGCGGGAGGTTTGGCAGATACGCAGTATTTT. Amino acids: CASSSAGGLADTQYF.

In the case of this clonotype: A much larger clone lies a single base off, so this may be a read error. The size of this beta chain means little, since it is a stray read in a library made for alpha chains. The V call is TRBV18, the J call TRBJ2-1; D unclear. Germline CDR1 KGHSH, CDR2 LQKENI. This CDR3 comprises 12 residues. The CDR3 loop is CANSPDYNEQFF. DNA for the CDR3: TGTGCCAACTCACCCGATTACAATGAGCAGTTCTTC.

In its sample, this clonotype was seen many times. The library was built for alpha chains, so this beta chain is an off-target read and its size means little. This chain joins TRBV5-4 and TRBJ2-5; D might be TRBD2 (6 bases). The CDR3 extends over 15 amino acids. CDR1 and CDR2 from the germline V gene are SGHNT and YYREEE (reference sequence). With 4 bases removed from V and 9 bases from J, the gap between germline ends came to 22 bases. This CDR3 is CASSTSSGVGRSQYF. CDR3 DNA sequence: TGTGCCAGCAGCACTTCCTCGGGGGTCGGTAGATCCCAGTACTTC.

This clonotype occurred many times. Within a library made for alpha chains, this beta chain is off target, and its count is uninformative. This chain links TRBV5-1 with TRBJ2-7; D unclear. There are 16 residues in the CDR3. Germline V CDR1 and CDR2: SGHRS, YFSETQ. The V end was cut by 4 bases, the J end by 0 bases, with 17 bases between. CDR3 nucleotide sequence: TGCGCCAGCAGCCCTTCTAGTGGCCGATACTCCTACGAGCAGTACTTC. This codes for CASSPSSGRYSYEQYF.

Worth noting for this clonotype: Being off target in a library aimed at alpha chains, this beta chain has a size of little meaning. V is TRBV19 and J is TRBJ1-2; D not resolved. Germline CDR1 is LNHDA and CDR2 is SQIVND (reference sequence). Trimming removed 4 bases at V and 4 bases at J, with 13 bases between. The CDR3 spans 14 residues. CDR3 coding DNA: TGTGCCAGTAGTACAGTAGATTACGGCTATGGCTACACCTTC. Its protein product is CASSTVDYGYGYTF.

This clonotype has at least ten counts. This beta chain is an unintended read in a library built for alpha chains; its size means little. V gene TRBV5-4 combines with J gene TRBJ2-7, with 12 bases aligning to TRBD2. Germline CDR1 reads SGHNT; CDR2 reads YYREEE (reference sequence). Trimming removed 3 bases from V and 0 bases from J; junction bases left unmatched: 1. This CDR3 is 15 amino acids long. The CDR3 region is CASSWGLAGSYEQYF. The CDR3 coding sequence is TGTGCCAGCAGCTGGGGACTAGCGGGCTCCTACGAGCAGTACTTC. Filled out from reference TRBV5-4 and TRBJ2-7, the complete variable domain reads ETGVTQSPTHLIKTRGQQVTLRCSSQSGHNTVSWYQQALGQGPQFIFQYYREEENGRGNFPPRFSGLQFPNYSSELNVNALELDDSALYLCASSWGLAGSYEQYFGPGTRLTVT.